The entry below describes one T cell receptor beta chain. Other nucleotide sequences from this sample produce the same CDR3. In the original processing: Using reference gene primer amplification, nucleated cell counts were estimated. Repertoires were generated with immunoSEQ multiplex PCR, while TCRdb's copy carries only in-frame clones and drops some. The V and J calls and clone size are taken from that table; D and trimming were inferred from the DNA. The data hold approximately 120,000 clones, with 86% observed a single time. This sample was taken from a study of blood T cell repertoires in COVID-19. About the research overall: There were acute and convalescent COVID-19 samples, and they came from the United States, Italy and Spain. Sources were T cells, B-cell-depleted T cells, or PBMCs; the material itself was cDNA or gDNA.

V was cut by 0 bases and J by 5 bases, with 7 bases left in between. The V gene's germline CDR1 is LNHNV and CDR2 YYDKDF (reference sequence). CDR3 size: 13 residues. The source material was peripheral blood. The sequence was collected from a human donor in a cohort sampled during active COVID-19. The genes are TRBV15 and TRBJ2-5; no reliable D call. The CDR3 sequence is CATSRDPGETQYF. CDR3 DNA: TGTGCCACCAGCAGAGATCCCGGGGAGACCCAGTACTTC.